This section outlines one T cell receptor (beta chain) sequence together with its context. Its specificity is not known. From the reads, TCRdb called clonotypes with MiXCR, one entry per CDR3 protein. Of fewer than 350,000 distinct CDR3 sequences detected, 9% to 9.5% appear once; the ten largest clones hold approximately 4.7%. This sample was taken from a study of T cell repertoires in cytomegalovirus infection. Looking at the study overall: Public TCR beta signature analysis indicated the presence of both CMV infection and matching HLA type.

Study-level results: HLA-C-restricted CMV clonotypes gave the most frequent clonotype in two of eight donors.

The V gene end was trimmed by 7 bases and the J gene end by 7 bases; junction bases not matched to a gene: 13. The CDR3 has 15 amino acids. The sequenced material came from PBMCs. The J gene is TRBJ1-2, the V gene TRBV12-3 or TRBV12-4, with 9 bases fitting TRBD1. The receptor was isolated from a human donor in good health (CMV status not recorded). Some clones in this sample may be carry-over from other donors' samples. Here the CDR3 reads CASILGGTGLRGYTF. DNA for the CDR3: TGTGCCAGCATCCTGGGGGGGACAGGGCTTCGTGGCTACACCTTC.